This T cell receptor (beta chain) comes out of a study of cytomegalovirus exposure and HLA in healthy donors (dated by TCRdb to between 2016 and 2019). Regarding the research as a whole: An earlier analysis of several hundred of the donors reported about 250 Gb of sequence data and roughly 100 million unique TCR beta sequences from some 180 million T cells. Approximately 310 gigabases of sequencing data and around 88 million unique TCR sequences made up an early release that covered nearly 650 HLA-typed donors. Among the roughly 400 genotyped donors, under 90% belonged to the genetic ancestry cluster associated with self-reported Caucasian donors. The study aimed to test whether signatures of past pathogen exposure could be identified by cataloging public T cell receptors. The study profiled the T cell repertoires of 500 to 800 subjects by immunosequencing and related them to cytomegalovirus serostatus. In addition to the first cohort of 666 subjects, a separate validation cohort of 130 or so different subjects was used. The study combined high-throughput TCR immunosequencing, statistical association of individual TCRs with disease status, and machine learning to predict cytomegalovirus infection status. To study patterns of TCR occurrence, a later analysis re-analyzed previously published TCR beta repertoires from 600 to 750 donors and added high-resolution HLA genotyping. In the later analysis, no new phenotypic data were used to find candidate immune exposures; instead, reliance was placed on TCR beta sequences and their occurrence across donors. An earlier analysis of approximately 640 of the donors applied high-throughput TCR beta sequencing to assess whether each TCR beta V gene segment acted as functional or pseudogenic. Donor age, sex, ethnicity and CMV serostatus were collected together with the repertoire data. A later genetic analysis took genome-wide SNP genotypes for about three fifths of the 666 donors and used that subset as a discovery cohort. All discovery cohort repertoires had been generated on a single sequencing platform. HLA typing covered class I and class II loci at four-digit resolution. The number of typed donors differed by locus: 629-630 for A, B, C, DRB1 and DQB1; some 500 for DQA1; over 600 for DPA1; and roughly 470 for DPB1. Four to six DR-DQ haplotypes were handled as single units for association and clustering, since linkage in the cohort was strong. On average, approximately 250,000 unique TCR beta nucleotide sequences were sequenced per donor among about 400 genotyped donors of the cohort, with 15% to 20% of those sequences being non-productive. The research as a whole found: A later genetic analysis associated a missense DCLRE1C variant with V-gene and J-gene trimming of TCR beta chains, and an independent cohort replicated the association. Linkage disequilibrium might explain the correlated functional status among segregating V segments, but an unknown experimental factor could not be ruled out. Three of the identified cytomegalovirus-associated TCR beta chains were confirmed in vitro to be specific for cytomegalovirus antigens. A cluster of highly shared sequence variants was judged likely to represent a technical artifact of the sequencing pipeline. In a later genetic analysis, fewer N-insertions in productive TCRs were reported among donors in an Asian-associated ancestry cluster than the roughly 700-donor mean. While some public TCRs were present in many individuals, most TCR sequences turned up only very rarely across donors. A later analysis found that most CMV-associated TCR beta chains appeared HLA-restricted, with HLA associations seemingly driven largely by CMV exposure. Specific HLA alleles were associated with over 15,000 TCR beta sequences at a false discovery rate of 0.05 in a later analysis. Cytomegalovirus status was reported to be diagnosed by the classifier with high specificity and sensitivity in both the original and validation cohorts. When HLA alleles, especially DR and DQ, strongly co-occurred, TCR associations were difficult to assign to individual alleles. Some IMGT-functional V segments, including TRBV6-2 and TRBV6-3, could not be distinguished by the 87-base-pair reads and were therefore excluded. The authors suggested that the approach could potentially be extended to other disease states and immunological phenotypes. Because some donors lacked HLA typing at each locus, the association tests relied only on the typed subset. The study gave a list of 150 to 200 TCR beta chains associated with cytomegalovirus. In this cohort, only TCR beta chains were sequenced, and detectable features were limited by the absence of alpha or paired-chain data. A further reported finding was that TCR beta sequences accurately predicted the HLA-A and HLA-B alleles for most subjects in the first cohort. Several of the top co-occurrence clusters appeared to be linked to parvovirus B19, influenza, CMV and Epstein-Barr virus, according to a later analysis. In a later analysis, HLA-associated TCR beta chains were found to be more clonally expanded and to have lower generation probabilities than equally common non-associated chains. In an earlier analysis of fewer than 750 of the donors, most TCR beta V segments were observed in productive rearrangements about 87% or about 30% of the time, broadly matching IMGT annotations. Roughly uniform sequencing depth across donors was assumed in presence/absence analyses, although this assumption may not hold. Immune exposure information for the cohort was limited to CMV serostatus. According to a later analysis, TCR association rates differed among HLA loci, with DRB1 alleles showing the most associated TCRs and HLA-C alleles showing the fewest. Because counts were too low, some 16 rarely observed V segments, including chromosome 9 orphons, were excluded from the earlier analysis of 500 to 700 of the donors.

The cohort was made up of around 720 healthy bone marrow donors. At the time of sampling, all cohort members were nominally healthy, though unrecorded immune exposures were likely present. The donor tested CMV seronegative, placing the donor among the 350 or so seronegative members of the cohort. Each donor provided a peripheral blood sample, and peripheral blood mononuclear cells were used for TCR beta sequencing. The Qiagen DNeasy Blood Extraction Kit was used to extract genomic DNA from the blood cell samples. A remark on this clone: Its antigen is currently not known. Base qualities are not at hand, and no much larger clone is one base apart.

Libraries came from the immunoSEQ multiplex PCR assay. For the multiplex PCR, a mixture combining 60 forward primers for TCR Vbeta segments and 13 reverse primers for TCR Jbeta segments was used. The CDR3 region of rearranged TCR beta genes was amplified from genomic DNA with a multiplex PCR assay. The amplified TCR beta libraries were sequenced on the Illumina HiSeq System as 87-base-pair reads. Per the authors' processing: Across the roughly 600 repertoires, a later analysis counted approximately 75 million unique TCR beta chains, about 10 million of which were shared by at least two donors. To remove PCR and sequencing errors, raw reads were error-corrected and collapsed into unique sequences using a nearest-neighbor algorithm that merged closely related sequences. Alignment of CDR3 sequences to IMGT reference sequences was used to assign V, D and J gene segments. For a sequence to be retained, at least a six-nucleotide match to both a V gene segment and a J gene segment was required. A rearrangement counted as productive if the CDR3 had no stop codons and remained in frame with V and J, and every other rearrangement counted as non-productive. Following IMGT convention, CDR3 was defined as the stretch from the second conserved V-encoded cysteine to the conserved J-encoded phenylalanine. The earlier analysis of about 560 of the donors excluded any sequence lacking an unambiguous match to a single V gene segment. In an earlier analysis of approximately 560 of the donors, a V segment was called functional when productive rearrangements were above 56.7%, and segregating when the standard deviation between donors exceeded 5%. A statistical classification framework was built to diagnose cytomegalovirus status from the catalog of TCR beta chain sequences. V and J gene assignment, in a later analysis, came from comparing TCR nucleotide sequences with IMGT/GENE-DB human TR gene sequences. A later analysis assigned CDR3 sequences and most-parsimonious VDJ recombination scenarios with the TCRdist pipeline. In a later analysis, each TCR beta chain was defined by its CDR3 amino acid sequence together with its V-gene family, and reads lacking a unique V-gene family were excluded. A later analysis removed roughly 590 highly shared, low-generation-probability nucleotide sequences to deal with suspected cross-contamination and a sequencing artifact. For each public chain, a later analysis derived a clonal expansion index from normalized ranks of inferred template counts within each repertoire. In a later analysis, generation probabilities were computed with a VDJ recombination model fitted to out-of-frame rearrangements, and the resulting probabilities were checked against IGoR. A later analysis scored TCR-TCR, TCR-HLA and TCR-CMV co-occurrence with hypergeometric tests, applying a repertoire-size bias correction to TCR pairs. To estimate false discovery rates, a later analysis permuted the HLA or CMV assignments 20 times. A later analysis grouped co-occurring TCRs with DBSCAN, adding TCRdist sequence similarity when clustering within HLA-allele-positive subsets. Repertoires with fewer than 30,000 or more than 120,000 public chains were left out of co-occurrence clustering, as were five repertoires with anomalous nucleotide sharing. Not all clones reach the TCRdb copy of this immuneACCESS table, which keeps in-frame sequences only. Checked studies attribute under half of the gap to unresolved V genes and leave the rest unexplained. V, J and clone size are those of that table, while D and trimming were read from the DNA. The sample table contains roughly 140,000 clones; only one count was recorded for around 75% of them. The ten largest clones capture 1.5% to 2% of the sample.

From the cysteine through the phenylalanine, the CDR3 covers 15 amino acids. The CDR3 DNA has 45 bases and is translated from base 1. V is reduced by 0 bases and J by 7 bases, leaving a spacing of 15 bases between them. CDR1 LNHNV and CDR2 YYDKDF were looked up in the germline V gene (reference sequence). The receptor was isolated from a woman aged 40 to 50 in good health and CMV-seronegative. The chain couples TRBV15 to TRBJ1-2, with no confidently assigned D gene. Specimen: PBMCs. The nucleotide sequence is TGTGCCACCAGCAGAGATCTGAGAGTATCGGGTGGCTACACCTTC. This is translated as CATSRDLRVSGGYTF.